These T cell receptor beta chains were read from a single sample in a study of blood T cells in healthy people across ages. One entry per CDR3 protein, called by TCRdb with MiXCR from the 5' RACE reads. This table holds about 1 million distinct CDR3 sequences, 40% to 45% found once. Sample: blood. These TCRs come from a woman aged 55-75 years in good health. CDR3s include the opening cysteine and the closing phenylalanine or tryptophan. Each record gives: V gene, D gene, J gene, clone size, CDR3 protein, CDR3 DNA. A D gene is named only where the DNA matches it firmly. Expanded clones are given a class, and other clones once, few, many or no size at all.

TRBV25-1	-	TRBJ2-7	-	CASSVGFEQYF	TGTGCCAGCAGTGTAGGGTTCGAGCAGTACTTC
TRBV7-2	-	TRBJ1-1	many	CASSIGTVGYGEAFF	TGTGCCAGCAGCATCGGGACCGTAGGCTATGGTGAAGCTTTCTTT
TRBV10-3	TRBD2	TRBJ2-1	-	CAIPREGNRGDEQFF	TGTGCCATCCCCCGGGAGGGGAACAGAGGGGATGAGCAGTTCTTC
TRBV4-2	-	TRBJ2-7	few	CASSQGQKSYEQYF	TGTGCCAGCAGCCAAGGACAGAAATCCTACGAGCAGTACTTC
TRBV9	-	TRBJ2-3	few	CASSVAPLGGTDTQYF	TGTGCCAGCAGCGTAGCGCCCCTTGGAGGCACAGATACGCAGTATTTT
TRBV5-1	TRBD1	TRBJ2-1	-	CASSPGGQGAGYNEQFF	TGCGCCAGCAGCCCGGGCGGACAGGGGGCAGGGTACAATGAGCAGTTCTTC
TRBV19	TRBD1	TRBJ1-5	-	CASRSRTGHQPQHF	TGTGCCAGTAGATCGAGGACAGGTCATCAGCCCCAGCATTTT
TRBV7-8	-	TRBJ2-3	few	CASSSRTSGGTQYF	TGTGCCAGCAGTTCACGTACCTCAGGCGGTACGCAGTATTTT
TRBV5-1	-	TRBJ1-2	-	CASSAGTNTWGYTF	TGCGCCTCCTCCGCCGGGACCAACACGTGGGGCTACACCTTC
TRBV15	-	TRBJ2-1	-	CATSRMRGVFYNEQFF	TGTGCCACCAGCAGGATGAGGGGAGTCTTTTACAATGAGCAGTTCTTC
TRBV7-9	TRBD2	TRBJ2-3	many	CASSSGTSGSTDTQYF	TGTGCCAGCAGCTCCGGGACTAGCGGCTCCACAGATACGCAGTATTTT
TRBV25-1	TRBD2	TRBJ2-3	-	CAGSGTSGRYGDTQYF	TGTGCCGGCAGTGGGACTAGCGGGAGGTATGGAGATACGCAGTATTTT
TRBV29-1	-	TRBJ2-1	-	CSVEGPPNNEQFF	TGCAGCGTTGAAGGTCCTCCCAATAATGAGCAGTTCTTC
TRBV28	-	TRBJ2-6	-	CASSSVTMGQLSGANVLTF	TGTGCCAGCAGTTCAGTAACAATGGGACAACTCTCTGGGGCCAACGTCCTGACTTTC
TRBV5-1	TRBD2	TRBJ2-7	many	CASSLLGGSSYEQYF	TGCGCCAGCAGCTTGTTGGGCGGGAGCTCCTACGAGCAGTACTTC
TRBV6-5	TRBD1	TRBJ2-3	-	CASRIDRGQAQYF	TGTGCCAGCAGAATCGACAGGGGGCAGGCGCAGTATTTT
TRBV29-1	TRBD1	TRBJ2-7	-	CSVGGQDEQYF	TGCAGCGTTGGAGGACAGGACGAGCAGTACTTC
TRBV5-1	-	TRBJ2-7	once	CASSLAGALIASYEQYF	TGCGCCAGCAGCTTGGCCGGTGCGCTTATTGCCTCCTACGAGCAGTACTTC
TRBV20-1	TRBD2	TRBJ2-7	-	CSATGLAGDYEQYF	TGCAGTGCTACAGGACTAGCGGGAGACTACGAGCAGTACTTC
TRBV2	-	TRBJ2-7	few	CASKLRGPSGYEQYF	TGTGCCAGCAAGCTCCGCGGCCCTTCTGGGTACGAGCAGTACTTC
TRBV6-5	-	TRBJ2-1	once	CASSLRDFSYNEQFF	TGTGCCAGCAGCCTCCGGGACTTCTCCTACAATGAGCAGTTCTTC
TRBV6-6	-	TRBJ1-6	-	CASSSDKYKKISPLHF	TGTGCCAGCAGCTCCGATAAGTACAAAAAAATTTCACCCCTCCACTTT
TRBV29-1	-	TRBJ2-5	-	CSVGLPRRETQYF	TGCAGCGTTGGCCTACCGAGGCGAGAGACCCAGTACTTC
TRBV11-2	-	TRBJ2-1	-	CASSFTGYIYNEQFF	TGTGCCAGCAGCTTTACAGGGTATATTTACAATGAGCAGTTCTTC
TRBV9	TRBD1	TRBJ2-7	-	CASSVRDRWSSYEQYF	TGTGCCAGCAGCGTACGGGACAGGTGGAGCTCCTACGAGCAGTACTTC
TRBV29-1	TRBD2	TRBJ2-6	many	CSVVLPRQRGSGANVLTF	TGCAGCGTTGTCCTCCCACGACAGCGGGGGTCTGGGGCCAACGTCCTGACTTTC